The 22 T cell receptor beta chains given below trace back to one sample, sequenced in a study of T-cell memory formation after mild COVID-19. MiXCR, run by TCRdb on the 5' RACE reads, gives a single entry per CDR3 protein. The sample holds a few hundred thousand distinct CDR3 sequences, 24% seen once. Sequencing was carried out using PBMCs or a T cell subset sorted from them (not recorded which). The source of these receptors is an adult woman who had mild COVID-19 (a few samples of this study predate the infection). Cell type and time point are not known.

This clonotype was recorded a few times. The chain couples TRBV24-1 to TRBJ2-1; 8 positions agree with TRBD2. The junction had 6 bases not matched to a gene; V was cut back by 7 bases and J by 8 bases. The CDR3 totals 13 residues. CDR1 and CDR2 from the germline V gene are KGHDR and SFDVKD. Here the CDR3 reads CATRGAGVDEQFF. CDR3 nucleotide sequence: TGTGCCACCAGAGGAGCGGGAGTCGATGAGCAGTTCTTC.

In this sample, this clonotype turned up once. The rearrangement uses TRBV11-2 and TRBJ1-2, with 7 bases that match TRBD1. The CDR3 length is 13 residues. Germline V gene sequence: CDR1 SGHAT, CDR2 FQNNGV. The V segment lost 3 bases and the J segment 8 bases; nucleotides outside the gene matches: 6. CDR3 bases: TGTGCCAGCAGCTTCGACAGGGAGGTCGGCTACACCTTC. Protein sequence: CASSFDREVGYTF.

This clonotype has just a few counts. The chain uses TRBV5-1 and TRBJ2-7, with D possibly matching TRBD1 (5 bases). CDR3 length: 15 residues. V lost 4 bases, J lost 0 bases, and 14 bases lay in between. Per germline, CDR1 SGHRS and CDR2 YFSETQ. CDR3 residues: CASSQRQPYSYEQYF. In DNA form, the CDR3 reads TGCGCCAGCAGCCAAAGACAGCCTTACTCCTACGAGCAGTACTTC. The whole variable domain, filled in from reference TRBV5-1 and TRBJ2-7, reads KAGVTQTPRYLIKTRGQQVTLSCSPISGHRSVSWYQQTPGQGLQFLFEYFSETQRNKGNFPGRFSGRQFSNSRSEMNVSTLELGDSALYLCASSQRQPYSYEQYFGPGTRLTVT.

Many counts were recorded for this clonotype. J is TRBJ1-5 and V is TRBV3-1; TRBD1 agrees at 7 bases. The V gene's germline CDR1 is LGHDT and CDR2 YNNKEL (reference sequence). The CDR3 sequence is 13 residues long. The junction had 0 bases not matched to a gene; V was cut back by 3 bases and J by 4 bases. The DNA of the CDR3 is TGTGCCAGCAGCCAGACAGGGAATCAGCCCCAGCATTTT. Its translation: CASSQTGNQPQHF.

J is TRBJ2-5 and V is TRBV19; 8 bases agree with TRBD1. J gave up 5 bases and V 5 bases, and 10 bases lay outside the gene matches. This CDR3 contains 15 residues. Germline CDR1 and CDR2: LNHDA and SQIVND (reference sequence). The CDR3 nucleotides are TGTGCCAGTAGTTCTCAGGGACAGGCGAGGGAGACCCAGTACTTC. Its translation: CASSSQGQARETQYF.

This clonotype turned up a few times. The rearrangement links TRBV7-9 to TRBJ2-3, with 8 bases matching TRBD1. Per germline, CDR1 SEHNR and CDR2 FQNEAQ (reference sequence). The length of the CDR3 is 15 residues. Trimming cost V 3 bases and J 4 bases; bases outside gene matches: 6. The CDR3 here is CASSFYRGFPDTQYF. The CDR3 bases are TGTGCCAGCAGCTTCTACAGGGGGTTTCCAGATACGCAGTATTTT.

J is TRBJ2-3 and V is TRBV7-8; either TRBD1 or TRBD2 may supply D (5 bases each). From germline, CDR1 is SGHVS and CDR2 FQNEAQ. Trimming took off 4 bases at V and 2 bases at J, with 13 bases between the two ends. The CDR3 consists of 15 residues. CDR3 protein: CASSSGPQDTDTQYF. CDR3 nucleotide sequence: TGTGCCAGCAGCTCGGGACCGCAAGACACAGATACGCAGTATTTT.

J is TRBJ1-1 and V is TRBV5-4, with D tentatively TRBD1 (5 bases). Germline V gene lookup returns CDR1 SGHNT and CDR2 YYREEE (reference sequence). Trimming removed 8 bases from V and 1 base from J, with 18 bases in between. There are 15 residues in the CDR3. CDR3 nucleotide sequence: TGTGCCAGTACCACCCAGGGCAGGAAGAACACTGAAGCTTTCTTT. It encodes CASTTQGRKNTEAFF.

The CDR3 DNA reads as TGCAGTGCACCCTTAAATAACAGGGGCCACCACAATGAGCAGTTCTTC. Translating it yields CSAPLNNRGHHNEQFF. The chain uses TRBV20-1 and TRBJ2-1; 7 bases align to TRBD1. The J segment lost 5 bases and the V segment lost 6 bases, leaving 16 bases of the junction unmatched. There are 16 residues in the CDR3. Germline V gene lookup returns CDR1 DFQATT and CDR2 SNEGSKA (reference sequence).

This clonotype was detected only a few times. The chain has TRBV6-1 and TRBJ2-5; D uncertain. Germline CDR1 and CDR2: MNHNS and SASEGT. The V end lost 0 bases, the J end lost 4 bases, and 6 bases lay between the germline ends. This CDR3 comprises 13 residues. This chain's CDR3 is CASSEAPGETQYF. The CDR3 nucleotides read TGTGCCAGCAGTGAAGCGCCAGGAGAGACCCAGTACTTC.

The rearrangement joins TRBV12-3 or TRBV12-4 to TRBJ1-4; 9 nucleotides agree with TRBD1. The junction had 15 bases not matched to a gene; V was cut back by 6 bases and J by 7 bases. The CDR3 is 17 amino acids. In nucleotides, the CDR3 is TGTGCCAGCAGCCACGACGTCCCGGGACAGGGAGGTGAAAAACTGTTTTTT. Amino acid sequence: CASSHDVPGQGGEKLFF.

This clonotype has only a few counts. The CDR3 sequence is CASRDGAEGGELFF. The CDR3 DNA follows: TGTGCCAGCCGGGATGGGGCCGAGGGCGGGGAGCTGTTTTTT. The rearrangement joins TRBV6-6 to TRBJ2-2; D is tentatively TRBD1 or TRBD2 (5 bases each). V was pared by 8 bases and J by 7 bases, with 17 bases between. Germline CDR1 is MNHNY and CDR2 is SVGAGI (reference sequence). This CDR3 comprises 14 residues.

This clonotype was detected only a few times. The chain carries TRBV3-1 and TRBJ2-7; 7 nucleotides line up with TRBD2. The germline V gene encodes CDR1 LGHDT and CDR2 YNNKEL (reference sequence). The length of the CDR3 is 15 residues. The J segment lost 2 bases and the V segment lost 4 bases, leaving 8 bases of the junction unmatched. The CDR3 DNA reads as TGTGCCAGCAGCCCTTCTGAGCGGGGAACCTACGAGCAGTACTTC. It specifies CASSPSERGTYEQYF.

Ten or more counts support this clonotype. The chain combines TRBV12-3 or TRBV12-4 with TRBJ2-5, with 8 bases identical to TRBD2. The CDR3 length is 16 residues. Unmatched junction bases numbered 11, after V lost 8 bases and J lost 0 bases. In DNA, the CDR3 is TGTGCCAGCCCTCCGGGGGGGAGAAAGTACCAAGAGACCCAGTACTTC. Translating gives CASPPGGRKYQETQYF.

This clonotype was detected only a few times. The V call is TRBV29-1, the J call TRBJ1-2, with TRBD1 as a possible D gene (5 bases). The CDR3 extends over 15 amino acids. Germline V gene lookup returns CDR1 SQVTM and CDR2 ANQGSEA. With 0 bases removed from V and 2 bases from J, the gap between germline ends came to 13 bases. CDR3 coding DNA: TGCAGCGTTGAAGATCAGGGAAGGGGAAACTATGGCTACACCTTC. It is translated as CSVEDQGRGNYGYTF.

This clonotype has a handful of counts. The V call is TRBV7-2, the J call TRBJ2-3; TRBD2 matches at 12 bases. The V gene's germline CDR1 is SGHTA and CDR2 FQGNSA. V lost 0 bases and J lost 0; bases outside the gene matches: 10. The CDR3 spans 20 residues. The CDR3 reads CASSLALAGGYLSSTDTQYF. In DNA, the CDR3 is TGTGCCAGCAGCTTAGCACTAGCGGGGGGATACCTTTCTAGCACAGATACGCAGTATTTT.

This clonotype was detected ten times or more. This chain connects TRBV5-1 to TRBJ2-7; maybe TRBD1 (5 bases). CDR3 length equals 12 residues. Germline CDR1 is SGHRS and CDR2 is YFSETQ. Trimming removed 2 bases from V and 3 bases from J, with 6 bases in between. The CDR3 region is CASSFDSYEQYF. The CDR3 DNA follows: TGCGCCAGCAGCTTCGACAGCTACGAGCAGTACTTC. The full variable domain, completed using reference TRBV5-1 and TRBJ2-7, is KAGVTQTPRYLIKTRGQQVTLSCSPISGHRSVSWYQQTPGQGLQFLFEYFSETQRNKGNFPGRFSGRQFSNSRSEMNVSTLELGDSALYLCASSFDSYEQYFGPGTRLTVT.

This clonotype was recorded a few times. The J gene is TRBJ2-1, the V gene TRBV20-1; 13 bases align to TRBD2. Looked up from germline, CDR1 is DFQATT and CDR2 is SNEGSKA (reference sequence). Losses at the gene ends were 4 bases for V and 6 bases for J; bases not matched to a gene: 3. There are 14 residues in the CDR3. CDR3 residues: CSATGLAGPNEQFF. CDR3 coding DNA: TGCAGTGCTACGGGACTAGCGGGGCCCAATGAGCAGTTCTTC.

This clonotype was found a few times. Written as DNA, the CDR3 is TGCAGTGTTGGGGCCCCCCGGGGGAATCAGCCCCAGCATTTT. Residues: CSVGAPRGNQPQHF. The rearrangement joins TRBV20-1 to TRBJ1-5; possible D gene TRBD1, 5 bases. V was trimmed by 7 bases and J by 4 bases, leaving 17 bases between them. Germline CDR1 and CDR2: DFQATT and SNEGSKA (reference sequence). The CDR3 is 14 amino acids.

This clonotype was seen a few times. The gene calls are TRBV6-2 or TRBV6-3 and TRBJ2-5, with D perhaps TRBD1 (6 bases). CDR1 MNHEY and CDR2 SVGEGT come from the germline V gene. This CDR3 is built from 14 residues. V lost 4 bases, J lost 9 bases, and 18 bases lay in between. The CDR3 DNA sequence: TGTGCCAGCAGTTTGGGGACATCGGATATGTCCCAGTACTTC. It codes for CASSLGTSDMSQYF.

V usage is TRBV5-1 and J usage is TRBJ2-3; D is possibly TRBD1 (5 bases). The CDR3 is made up of 15 amino acids. Looked up from germline, CDR1 is SGHRS and CDR2 is YFSETQ. V shed 3 bases and J shed 3 bases, with 14 bases lying between them. The CDR3 DNA is TGCGCCAGCAGCTCCGGCAGGGAAGGGACAGATACGCAGTATTTT. Protein sequence: CASSSGREGTDTQYF.

CDR3 nucleotide sequence: TGTGCCTGGAGTCAAGGGTTGACAGGGAGGGAGACCCAGTACTTC. Translation: CAWSQGLTGRETQYF. The chain joins TRBV30 to TRBJ2-5; a weak D match, TRBD1 (7 bases). The CDR3 extends over 15 amino acids. Between the trimmed V and J ends, which lost 2 bases and 5 bases, there was a span of 18 bases. The V gene's germline CDR1 is GTSNPN and CDR2 SVGIG (reference sequence).